Described below is a single TCR beta chain sequence and its context. The antigen is undetermined. Using immunoSEQ multiplex PCR, the repertoire was profiled, and TCRdb retains in-frame clones only, with some absent. Altogether 5,000 to 6,000 clones are present, about 95% being singletons, with the ten largest covering 33%. The data were taken from a study of STAT3 mutations in large granular lymphocyte leukemia. Findings and limits, study-wide: Every T-LGLL patient had at least one immunodominant TCRbeta clonotype.

Germline values: CDR1 SGHRS, CDR2 YFSETQ. The ends lost 2 bases at V and 7 bases at J; junction bases unmatched: 3. The CDR3 extends over 13 amino acids. The sample taken for sequencing was peripheral blood mononuclear cells. The chain couples TRBV5-1 to TRBJ1-5; TRBD1 agrees at 7 bases. The sequence derives from a man in his fifties or sixties with T-cell large granular lymphocyte leukemia. Some clones in this sample may be carry-over from other donors' samples. This chain's CDR3 is CASSLTGEQPQHF. The CDR3 nucleotides read TGCGCCAGCAGCTTAACAGGGGAGCAGCCCCAGCATTTT.